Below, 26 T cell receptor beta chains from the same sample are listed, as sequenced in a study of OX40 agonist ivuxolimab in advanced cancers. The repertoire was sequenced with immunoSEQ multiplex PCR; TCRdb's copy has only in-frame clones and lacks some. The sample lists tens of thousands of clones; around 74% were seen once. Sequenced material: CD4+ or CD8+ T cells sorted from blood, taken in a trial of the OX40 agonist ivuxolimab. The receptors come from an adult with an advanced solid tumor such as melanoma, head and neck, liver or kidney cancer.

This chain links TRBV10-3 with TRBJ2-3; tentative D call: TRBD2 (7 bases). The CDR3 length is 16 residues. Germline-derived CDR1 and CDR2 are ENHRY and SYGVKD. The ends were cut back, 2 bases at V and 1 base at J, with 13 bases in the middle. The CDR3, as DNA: TGTGCCATCAGTGAGCCCGAGGGGGGGGGCACAGATACGCAGTATTTT. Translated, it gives CAISEPEGGGTDTQYF.

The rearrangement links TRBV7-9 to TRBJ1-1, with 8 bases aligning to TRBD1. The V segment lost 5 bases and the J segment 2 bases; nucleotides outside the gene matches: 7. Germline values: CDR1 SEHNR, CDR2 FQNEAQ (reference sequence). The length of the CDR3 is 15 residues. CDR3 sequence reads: CASSPRTGPNTEAFF. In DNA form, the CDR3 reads TGTGCCAGCAGCCCCCGGACAGGGCCAAACACTGAAGCTTTCTTT.

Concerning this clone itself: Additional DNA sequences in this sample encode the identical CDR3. In DNA, the CDR3 is TGTGCCAGCAGCTATCCGGGGGAGAATCAGCCCCAGCATTTT. Translation gives CASSYPGENQPQHF. The chain employs TRBV5-6 and TRBJ1-5; a weak D match, TRBD1 (5 bases). CDR1 is SGHDT and CDR2 is YYEEEE in the germline V gene. With 3 bases removed from V and 4 bases from J, the gap between germline ends came to 11 bases. CDR3 size: 14 residues.

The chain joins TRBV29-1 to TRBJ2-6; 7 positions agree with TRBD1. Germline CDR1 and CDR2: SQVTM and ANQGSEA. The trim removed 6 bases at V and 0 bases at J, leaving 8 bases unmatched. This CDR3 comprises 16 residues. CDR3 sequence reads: CSVDDRAGSGANVLTF. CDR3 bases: TGCAGCGTCGACGACAGGGCGGGCTCTGGGGCCAACGTCCTGACTTTC.

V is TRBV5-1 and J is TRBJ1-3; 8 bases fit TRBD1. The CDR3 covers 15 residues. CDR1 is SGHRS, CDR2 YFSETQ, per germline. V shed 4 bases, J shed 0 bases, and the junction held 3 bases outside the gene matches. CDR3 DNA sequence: TGCGCCAGCAGCCGAGACAGGGGCTCTGGAAACACCATATATTTT. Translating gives CASSRDRGSGNTIYF. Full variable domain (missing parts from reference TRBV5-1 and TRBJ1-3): KAGVTQTPRYLIKTRGQQVTLSCSPISGHRSVSWYQQTPGQGLQFLFEYFSETQRNKGNFPGRFSGRQFSNSRSEMNVSTLELGDSALYLCASSRDRGSGNTIYFGEGSWLTVV.

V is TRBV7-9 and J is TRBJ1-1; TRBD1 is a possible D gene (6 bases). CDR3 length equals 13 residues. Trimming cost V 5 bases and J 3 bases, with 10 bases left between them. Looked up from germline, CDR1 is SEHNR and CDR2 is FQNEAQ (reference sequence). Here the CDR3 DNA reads TGTGCCAGCAGCGTGGACAGCCACACTGAAGCTTTCTTT. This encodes CASSVDSHTEAFF.

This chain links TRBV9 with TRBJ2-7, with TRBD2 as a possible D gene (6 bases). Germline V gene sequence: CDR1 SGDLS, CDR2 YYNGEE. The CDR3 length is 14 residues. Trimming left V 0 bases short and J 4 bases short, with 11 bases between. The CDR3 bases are TGTGCCAGCAGCGTAGGGTGGGGGGATTACGAGCAGTACTTC. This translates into CASSVGWGDYEQYF.

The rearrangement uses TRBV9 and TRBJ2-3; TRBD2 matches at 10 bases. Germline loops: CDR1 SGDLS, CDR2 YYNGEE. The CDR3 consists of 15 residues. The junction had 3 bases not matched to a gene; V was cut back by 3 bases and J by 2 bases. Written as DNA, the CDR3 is TGTGCCAGCAGCGCTGGACTAGCGGACACAGATACGCAGTATTTT. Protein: CASSAGLADTDTQYF.

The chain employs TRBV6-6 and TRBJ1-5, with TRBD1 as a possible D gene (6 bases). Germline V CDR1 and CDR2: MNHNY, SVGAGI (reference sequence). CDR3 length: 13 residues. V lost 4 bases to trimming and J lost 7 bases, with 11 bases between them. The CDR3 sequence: CASSSQGYQPQHF. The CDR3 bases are TGTGCCAGCAGTTCACAGGGCTACCAGCCCCAGCATTTT.

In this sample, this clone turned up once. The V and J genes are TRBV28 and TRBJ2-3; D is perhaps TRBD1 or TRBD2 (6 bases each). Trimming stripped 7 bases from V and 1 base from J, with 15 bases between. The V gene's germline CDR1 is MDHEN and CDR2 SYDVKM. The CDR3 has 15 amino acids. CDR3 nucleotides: TGTGCCAGCACAACTTGGGGGGCTGGCACAGATACGCAGTATTTT. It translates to CASTTWGAGTDTQYF.

The CDR3 DNA reads as TGTGCCAGCAGCCTACGCAGAGATACGCAGTATTTT. This codes for CASSLRRDTQYF. This sequence joins TRBV5-6 and TRBJ2-3; D remains ambiguous. The CDR3 runs to 12 residues. The germline V gene encodes CDR1 SGHDT and CDR2 YYEEEE. The ends were cut back, 4 bases at V and 5 bases at J, with 8 bases in the middle.

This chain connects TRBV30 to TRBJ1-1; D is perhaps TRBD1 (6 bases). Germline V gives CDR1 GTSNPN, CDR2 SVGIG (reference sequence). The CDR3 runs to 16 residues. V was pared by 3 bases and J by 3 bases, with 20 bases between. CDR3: CAWSRGIGDGYTEAFF. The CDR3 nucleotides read TGTGCCTGGAGCAGGGGCATTGGCGATGGGTACACTGAAGCTTTCTTT.

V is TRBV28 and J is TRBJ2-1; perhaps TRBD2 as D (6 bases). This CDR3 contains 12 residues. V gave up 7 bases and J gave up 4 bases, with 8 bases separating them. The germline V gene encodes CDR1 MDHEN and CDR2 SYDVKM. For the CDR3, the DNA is TGTGCCAGCACGCGGGGTTACAATGAGCAGTTCTTC. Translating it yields CASTRGYNEQFF.

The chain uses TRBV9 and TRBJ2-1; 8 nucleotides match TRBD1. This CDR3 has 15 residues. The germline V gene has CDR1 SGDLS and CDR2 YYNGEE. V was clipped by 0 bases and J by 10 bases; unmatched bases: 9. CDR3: CASSVGGQGSGEQFF. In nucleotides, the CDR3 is TGTGCCAGCAGCGTAGGCGGACAGGGTAGTGGCGAGCAGTTCTTC.

The CDR3 protein is CASSDRVANYGYTF. The DNA for the CDR3 is TGTGCCAGCAGCGACAGGGTTGCGAACTATGGCTACACCTTC. The chain recombines TRBV6-1 with TRBJ1-2; TRBD1 agrees at 7 bases. The ends lost 6 bases at V and 2 bases at J; junction bases unmatched: 6. Germline CDR1 is MNHNS and CDR2 is SASEGT. CDR3 length: 14 residues.

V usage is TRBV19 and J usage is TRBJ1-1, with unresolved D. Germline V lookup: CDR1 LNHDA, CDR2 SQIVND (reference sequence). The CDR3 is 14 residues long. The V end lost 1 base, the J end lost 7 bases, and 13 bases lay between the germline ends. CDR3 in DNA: TGTGCCAGTAGTATAGTCTACAGAAGAAATGAAGCTTTCTTT. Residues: CASSIVYRRNEAFF.

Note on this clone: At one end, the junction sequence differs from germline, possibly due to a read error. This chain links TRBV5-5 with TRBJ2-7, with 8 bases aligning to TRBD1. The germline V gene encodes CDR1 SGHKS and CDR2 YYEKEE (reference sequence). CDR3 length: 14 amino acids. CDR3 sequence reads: CASSFNTGGYEQYF. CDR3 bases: TGCGCCAGCAGCTTCAACACAGGGGGCTACGAGCAGTACTTC. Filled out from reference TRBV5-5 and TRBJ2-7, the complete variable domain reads DAGVTQSPTHLIKTRGQQVTLRCSPISGHKSVSWYQQVLGQGPQFIFQYYEKEERGRGNFPDRFSARQFPNYSSELNVNALLLGDSALYLCASSFNTGGYEQYFGPGTRLTVT.

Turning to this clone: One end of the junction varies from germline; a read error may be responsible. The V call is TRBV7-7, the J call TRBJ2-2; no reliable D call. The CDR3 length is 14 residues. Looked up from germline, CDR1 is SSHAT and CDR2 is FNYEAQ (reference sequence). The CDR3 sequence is CASSFLVNTGELFF. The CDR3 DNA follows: TGTGCTAGCAGCTTCCTTGTCAACACCGGGGAGCTGTTTTTT.

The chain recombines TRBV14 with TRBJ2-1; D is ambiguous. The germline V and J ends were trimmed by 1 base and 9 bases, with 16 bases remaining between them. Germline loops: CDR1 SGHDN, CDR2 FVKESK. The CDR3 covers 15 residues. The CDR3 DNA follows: TGTGCCAGCAGCCAAGCTAAACGGAGCCTGAGTGAGCAGTTCTTC. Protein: CASSQAKRSLSEQFF.

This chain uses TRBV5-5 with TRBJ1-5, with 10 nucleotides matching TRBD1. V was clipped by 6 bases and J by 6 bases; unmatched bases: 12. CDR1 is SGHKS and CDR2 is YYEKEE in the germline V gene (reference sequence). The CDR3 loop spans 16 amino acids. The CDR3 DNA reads TGTGCCAGCACCCCGTCTTGGACAGGGGGGCTTCAGCCCCAGCATTTT. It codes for CASTPSWTGGLQPQHF.

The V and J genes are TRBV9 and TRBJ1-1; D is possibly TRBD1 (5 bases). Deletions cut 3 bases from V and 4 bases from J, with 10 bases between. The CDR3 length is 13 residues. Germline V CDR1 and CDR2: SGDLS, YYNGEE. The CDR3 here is CASSGTQGTEAFF. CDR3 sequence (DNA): TGTGCCAGCAGCGGAACCCAGGGCACTGAAGCTTTCTTT.

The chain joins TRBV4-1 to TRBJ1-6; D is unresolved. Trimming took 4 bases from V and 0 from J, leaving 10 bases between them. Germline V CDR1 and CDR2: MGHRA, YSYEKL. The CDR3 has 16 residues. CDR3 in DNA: TGCGCCAGCAGCCCTGAAGGGAGCTCCTATAATTCACCCCTCCACTTT. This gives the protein CASSPEGSSYNSPLHF.

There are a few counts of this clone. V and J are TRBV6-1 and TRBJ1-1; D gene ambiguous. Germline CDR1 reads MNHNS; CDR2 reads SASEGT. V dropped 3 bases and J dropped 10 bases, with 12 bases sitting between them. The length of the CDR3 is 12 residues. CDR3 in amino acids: CASSDEGRVAFF. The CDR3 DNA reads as TGTGCCAGCAGTGACGAAGGACGAGTAGCTTTCTTT.

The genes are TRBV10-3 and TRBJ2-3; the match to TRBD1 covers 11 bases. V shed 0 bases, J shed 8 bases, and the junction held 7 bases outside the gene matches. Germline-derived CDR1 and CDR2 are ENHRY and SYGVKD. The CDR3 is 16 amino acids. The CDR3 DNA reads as TGTGCCATCAGTGAGTCCGGACAGGGGGCGGGAGGTACGCAGTATTTT. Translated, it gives CAISESGQGAGGTQYF.

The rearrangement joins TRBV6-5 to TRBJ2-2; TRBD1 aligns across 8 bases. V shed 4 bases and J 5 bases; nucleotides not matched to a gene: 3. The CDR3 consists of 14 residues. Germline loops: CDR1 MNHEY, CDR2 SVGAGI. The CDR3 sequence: CASSSGQGTGELFF. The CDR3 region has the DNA TGTGCCAGCAGTTCCGGACAGGGAACCGGGGAGCTGTTTTTT.

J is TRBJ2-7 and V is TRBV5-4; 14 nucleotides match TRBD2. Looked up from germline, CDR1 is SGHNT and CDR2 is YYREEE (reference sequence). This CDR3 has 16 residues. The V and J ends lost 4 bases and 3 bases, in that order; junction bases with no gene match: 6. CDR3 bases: TGTGCCAGCAGCCTTACTGGGACTAGCGGGAGCTACGAGCAGTACTTC. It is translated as CASSLTGTSGSYEQYF.